The 22 T cell receptor beta chains below come from one sample, sequenced in a study of blood T cells in healthy people across ages. Alongside a J-beta primer mix, a sample-barcoded 5' primer served in a second PCR lasting roughly 7 to 12 cycles. TCRdb re-called the 5' RACE reads through MiXCR, storing one row per CDR3 protein. The sample includes over 1.5 million distinct CDR3 sequences, less than 50% seen only once; the top ten take approximately 2%. Sequencing used blood. The receptors come from a woman in her forties in good health.

J is TRBJ2-7 and V is TRBV6-2 or TRBV6-3; the D is unclear. Trimming shortened V by 6 bases and J by 3 bases, and 6 bases separated the two germline ends. The CDR3 loop spans 11 amino acids. Germline loops: CDR1 MNHEY, CDR2 SVGEGT. CDR3 sequence: CASRARYEQYF. Here the CDR3 DNA reads TGTGCCAGCAGGGCGCGCTACGAGCAGTACTTC.

The chain has TRBV4-3 and TRBJ1-2; TRBD1 matches at 8 bases. This CDR3 comprises 17 residues. Trimming cost V 0 bases and J 2 bases; bases outside gene matches: 8. Germline values: CDR1 LGHNA, CDR2 YSLEER. CDR3 nucleotide sequence: TGCGCCAGCAGCCAAGAGATGCAACAGGGGGGGAACTATGGCTACACCTTC. The encoded protein is CASSQEMQQGGNYGYTF.

The count of this clonotype is one. The CDR3 bases are TGTGCCAGCAGCCCCCTCAGAACTTACAATGAGCAGTTCTTC. Translated: CASSPLRTYNEQFF. The V gene is TRBV3-1, the J gene TRBJ2-1; D ambiguous. The V end was cut by 4 bases, the J end by 4 bases, with 11 bases between. The CDR3 is made up of 14 amino acids. Germline CDR1 LGHDT, CDR2 YNNKEL (reference sequence).

The chain combines TRBV5-6 with TRBJ1-5; perhaps TRBD1 as D (6 bases). The CDR3 extends over 18 amino acids. Germline V gene data show CDR1 as SGHDT and CDR2 as YYEEEE. Trimming shortened V by 0 bases and J by 0 bases, and 16 bases separated the two germline ends. CDR3 sequence: CASSLARGHGYSNQPQHF. The CDR3 bases are TGTGCCAGCAGCTTGGCCAGGGGACACGGGTATAGCAATCAGCCCCAGCATTTT.

This clonotype has just a few counts. The gene calls are TRBV7-2 and TRBJ1-2; D is undetermined. Trimming removed 3 bases at V and 8 bases at J, with 19 bases between. The V gene's germline CDR1 is SGHTA and CDR2 FQGNSA. The CDR3 is 15 amino acids. This CDR3 reads CASSFSAARDKGYTF. CDR3 nucleotide sequence: TGTGCCAGCAGCTTCTCGGCCGCTCGGGATAAAGGCTACACCTTC. The variable domain in full, with the rest retrieved from reference TRBV7-2 and TRBJ1-2, is GAGVSQSPSNKVTEKGKDVELRCDPISGHTALYWYRQSLGQGLEFLIYFQGNSAPDKSGLPSDRFSAERTGGSVSTLTIQRTQQEDSAVYLCASSFSAARDKGYTFGSGTRLTVV.

This sequence joins TRBV20-1 and TRBJ2-2; D gene uncertain. V was pared by 5 bases and J by 4 bases, with 14 bases between. CDR3 length equals 14 residues. Germline V lookup: CDR1 DFQATT, CDR2 SNEGSKA (reference sequence). This chain's CDR3 is CSALLPDTTGELFF. The CDR3 DNA follows: TGCAGTGCTCTTCTTCCTGATACCACCGGGGAGCTGTTTTTT.

This clonotype occurred a few times. This may stem from a read error, because a much larger clone lies one nucleotide away. This chain uses TRBV7-3 with TRBJ2-3, with D perhaps matching TRBD2 (6 bases). Germline V gives CDR1 SGHTA, CDR2 FQGTGA. The CDR3 sequence is 13 residues long. V lost 1 base to trimming and J lost 5 bases, with 7 bases between them. CDR3: CASSLNGGDTQYF. CDR3 in DNA: TGTGCCAGCAGCTTAAACGGGGGAGATACGCAGTATTTT.

This clonotype was seen ten or more times. The chain employs TRBV29-1 and TRBJ2-5; D gene unclear. This CDR3 is built from 12 residues. V dropped 3 bases and J dropped 0 bases, with 5 bases sitting between them. Germline CDR1 and CDR2: SQVTM and ANQGSEA. Written as DNA, the CDR3 is TGCAGCGTTGACATGTACCAAGAGACCCAGTACTTC. Residues: CSVDMYQETQYF.

The CDR3 DNA reads as TGTGCCAGCAGTTACCCGGGACAGGGATCGGGGACCCAGTACTTC. This translates into CASSYPGQGSGTQYF. The chain couples TRBV6-6 to TRBJ2-4, with 9 positions matching TRBD1. The closer fit of TRBJ2-5 to the DNA end suggests the J call may be wrong. This CDR3 has 15 amino acids. CDR1 is MNHNY, CDR2 SVGAGI, per germline (reference sequence).

This clonotype was seen once. This sequence joins TRBV12-3 or TRBV12-4 and TRBJ1-5; D gene ambiguous. The CDR3 contains 13 residues. The germline V and J ends were trimmed by 8 bases and 4 bases, with 12 bases remaining between them. The CDR3 bases are TGTGCCAGCGTGGAGGGCGGGAATCAGCCCCAGCATTTT. Its protein product is CASVEGGNQPQHF.

On this clonotype itself: The junction shows a germline mismatch at one end, possibly a read error. V usage is TRBV18 and J usage is TRBJ2-5; D is perhaps TRBD1 (6 bases). Germline V CDR1 and CDR2: KGHSH, LQKENI. The CDR3 loop spans 13 amino acids. As DNA, the CDR3 is TGTGCCAGTTCACCACAACTTGAGGGGGAGCAGTACTTC. It encodes CASSPQLEGEQYF. Supplemented by reference TRBV18 and TRBJ2-5, the full variable domain reads NAGVMQNPRHLVRRRGQEARLRCSPMKGHSHVYWYRQLPEEGLKFMVYLQKENIIDESGMPKERFSAEFPKEGPSILRIQQVVRGDSAAYFCASSPQLEGEQYFGPGTRLLVL.

The sample holds a few counts of this clonotype. The chain links TRBV2 to TRBJ1-6; no firm D call. Trimming took off 1 base at V and 7 bases at J, with 8 bases between the two ends. Germline-derived CDR1 and CDR2 are SNHLY and FYNNEI. There are 14 residues in the CDR3. This chain's CDR3 is CASSEEGKNSPLHF. The CDR3, as DNA: TGTGCCAGCAGTGAAGAGGGAAAGAATTCACCCCTCCACTTT.

This chain links TRBV20-1 with TRBJ1-6; D unclear. Deletions cut 1 base from V and 9 bases from J, with 7 bases between. Germline V CDR1 and CDR2: DFQATT, SNEGSKA (reference sequence). The CDR3 covers 12 residues. CDR3 region: CSARAPTSPLHF. DNA for the CDR3: TGCAGTGCTAGAGCCCCGACTTCACCCCTCCACTTT.

The chain employs TRBV3-1 and TRBJ2-7; 7 positions agree with TRBD2. The trim removed 2 bases at V and 7 bases at J, leaving 5 bases unmatched. CDR3 size: 13 residues. The germline CDR1 and CDR2 sequences are LGHDT and YNNKEL (reference sequence). In DNA, the CDR3 is TGTGCCAGCAGCCAACCCGGGAGGAGGGAGCAGTACTTC. Translated, it gives CASSQPGRREQYF.

This clonotype was seen only a few times. V gene TRBV5-1 combines with J gene TRBJ2-1; tentative D call: TRBD2 (6 bases). Germline CDR1 is SGHRS and CDR2 is YFSETQ. The V end was cut by 3 bases, the J end by 0 bases, with 13 bases between. CDR3 length: 16 residues. The CDR3 nucleotides are TGCGCCAGCAGCTGGCGCGGGGCGACCTCCTACAATGAGCAGTTCTTC. Protein product: CASSWRGATSYNEQFF.

This chain joins TRBV5-1 and TRBJ2-1; the D gene is possibly TRBD2 (5 bases). Germline V lookup: CDR1 SGHRS, CDR2 YFSETQ. V was shortened by 4 bases and J by 7 bases, with 12 bases between the two germline ends. The CDR3 consists of 13 residues. CDR3 protein: CASSTRTLNEQFF. The CDR3 bases are TGCGCCAGCAGCACCCGGACTTTAAATGAGCAGTTCTTC. The entire variable domain, with the rest obtained from reference TRBV5-1 and TRBJ2-1, is as follows: KAGVTQTPRYLIKTRGQQVTLSCSPISGHRSVSWYQQTPGQGLQFLFEYFSETQRNKGNFPGRFSGRQFSNSRSEMNVSTLELGDSALYLCASSTRTLNEQFFGPGTRLTVL.

CDR3 DNA sequence: TGCAGCGTTGAGGGGGGAAAGGACACTGAAGCTTTCTTT. It codes for CSVEGGKDTEAFF. The gene calls are TRBV29-1 and TRBJ1-1; tentative D call: TRBD1 (5 bases). The V gene's germline CDR1 is SQVTM and CDR2 ANQGSEA. V lost 3 bases and J lost 3, with 11 bases in between. CDR3 length equals 13 residues.

Only a few counts were recorded for this clonotype. The chain carries TRBV12-3 or TRBV12-4 and TRBJ2-1, with 7 bases identical to TRBD1. The CDR3 loop spans 15 amino acids. J was trimmed by 3 bases and V by 7 bases; bases with no gene match: 9. The DNA of the CDR3 is TGTGCCAGCAACCCGGGACAGCCAGGCTACAATGAGCAGTTCTTC. Its protein product is CASNPGQPGYNEQFF.

In this sample, this clonotype turned up a few times. V usage is TRBV20-1 and J usage is TRBJ2-1; 13 bases fit TRBD2. The end of the DNA fits TRBJ2-7 better, so the J call may be wrong. From germline, CDR1 is DFQATT and CDR2 SNEGSKA (reference sequence). The CDR3 has 14 amino acids. The CDR3 DNA sequence: TGCAGTGCAAGACTAGCGGGGGGCTATAACGAGCAGTACTTC. Its protein is CSARLAGGYNEQYF.

The rearrangement links TRBV24-1 to TRBJ2-3; TRBD1 is a possible D gene (6 bases). The CDR3 has 17 amino acids. With 3 bases removed from V and 2 bases from J, the gap between germline ends came to 17 bases. Germline V gene sequence: CDR1 KGHDR, CDR2 SFDVKD. This CDR3 reads CATSDRIRTDATDTQYF. Here the CDR3 DNA reads TGTGCCACCAGTGATCGGATCCGGACAGATGCCACAGATACGCAGTATTTT.

The chain carries TRBV5-6 and TRBJ2-7; D is undetermined. V was trimmed by 5 bases and J by 3 bases, leaving 15 bases between them. The CDR3 spans 14 residues. Germline V gene sequence: CDR1 SGHDT, CDR2 YYEEEE. As DNA, the CDR3 is TGTGCCAGCAGTGGGCAGGCCCACTTCTACGAGCAGTACTTC. Translated: CASSGQAHFYEQYF.

This clonotype was detected only a few times. The chain carries TRBV12-3 or TRBV12-4 and TRBJ1-4; no reliable D call. This CDR3 contains 13 residues. V was shortened by 3 bases and J by 6 bases, with 8 bases between the two germline ends. The CDR3 sequence is CASSFGGYEKLFF. CDR3 nucleotides: TGTGCCAGCAGTTTCGGAGGGTATGAAAAACTGTTTTTT.